The 12 T cell receptor beta chains below come from one sample, sequenced in a study of T cells after yellow fever vaccination. TCRdb passed the 5' RACE reads through MiXCR, listing each CDR3 protein once. The table includes 150,000 to 200,000 distinct CDR3 sequences, around 9.7% detected once. Source: CD8+ T cells sorted from PBMCs, taken 45 days after the yellow fever booster vaccination. These receptor sequences come from a man between 18 and 29 years old who received the YFV17D yellow fever vaccine.

This rearrangement joins TRBV3-1 to TRBJ2-3; D is undetermined. V lost 0 bases and J lost 3, with 7 bases in between. CDR3 length equals 14 residues. In germline, CDR1 is LGHDT, CDR2 YNNKEL (reference sequence). The CDR3: CASSQEQATDTQYF. The CDR3 nucleotides are TGTGCCAGCAGCCAAGAGCAGGCAACAGATACGCAGTATTTT.

This clonotype was observed at least ten times. The rearrangement uses TRBV5-1 and TRBJ2-2; D ambiguous. Germline loops: CDR1 SGHRS, CDR2 YFSETQ. V was trimmed by 2 bases and J by 0 bases, leaving 11 bases between them. The CDR3 runs to 16 residues. CDR3 amino acids: CASSLGRLTNTGELFF. The CDR3, as DNA: TGCGCCAGCAGCTTAGGAAGACTTACGAACACCGGGGAGCTGTTTTTT.

J is TRBJ2-7 and V is TRBV12-3 or TRBV12-4, with D possibly TRBD1 on 6 matching bases. CDR3 length equals 14 residues. V shed 4 bases and J shed 4 bases, with 14 bases lying between them. This CDR3 reads CASSWAGTGYEQYV. The CDR3 DNA reads TGTGCCAGCAGTTGGGCGGGCACAGGGTACGAGCAGTACGTC.

This clonotype appeared many times. The chain employs TRBV14 and TRBJ2-1; 8 nucleotides line up with TRBD2. The CDR3 has 19 amino acids. V dropped 4 bases and J dropped 2; count of bases not matched to a gene: 16. In germline, CDR1 is SGHDN, CDR2 FVKESK. CDR3: CASSRPEGSGVSPYNEQFF. In DNA form, the CDR3 reads TGTGCCAGCAGCCGCCCGGAGGGTAGCGGGGTTTCGCCCTACAATGAGCAGTTCTTC.

The table lists this clonotype with a few counts. The J gene is TRBJ1-1, the V gene TRBV5-1; 8 bases match TRBD1. Germline-derived CDR1 and CDR2 are SGHRS and YFSETQ. V dropped 6 bases and J dropped 5; count of bases not matched to a gene: 18. The CDR3 sequence is 17 residues long. The CDR3: CASTPLPQGGEGTEAFF. CDR3 DNA: TGCGCCAGCACCCCTCTCCCACAGGGGGGGGAAGGTACTGAAGCTTTCTTT.

This clonotype was counted between two and nine times. The rearrangement uses TRBV29-1 and TRBJ2-3, with 8 nucleotides matching TRBD2. CDR3 length: 18 residues. Trimming cost V 1 base and J 3 bases; bases outside gene matches: 15. Germline assignment: CDR1 SQVTM and CDR2 ANQGSEA. The CDR3 loop is CSVEVVAGILAGTDTQYF. The DNA of the CDR3 is TGCAGCGTTGAAGTGGTAGCGGGAATACTTGCGGGGACAGATACGCAGTATTTT.

The rearrangement joins TRBV23-1 to TRBJ2-1; D gene ambiguous. TRBV23-1 is identified as an open reading frame with a role that is uncertain. There are 11 residues in the CDR3. V lost 7 bases to trimming and J lost 5 bases, with 6 bases between them. The CDR3 sequence is CASIWNNEQFF. The CDR3 DNA reads TGCGCCAGCATCTGGAACAATGAGCAGTTCTTC.

This clonotype was counted a few times. V is TRBV4-3 and J is TRBJ2-5; possible D gene TRBD2, 5 bases. V was pared by 4 bases and J by 2 bases, with 14 bases between. This CDR3 has 15 amino acids. CDR1 LGHNA and CDR2 YSLEER come from the germline V gene. CDR3 nucleotides: TGCGCCAGCAGCCCATCCTTTCGGGGACAAGAGACCCAGTACTTC. It codes for CASSPSFRGQETQYF.

This chain connects TRBV20-1 to TRBJ1-2, with TRBD1 identical over 10 bases. V lost 6 bases and J lost 3; bases outside the gene matches: 4. Germline CDR1 reads DFQATT; CDR2 reads SNEGSKA (reference sequence). This CDR3 is 13 amino acids long. CDR3 coding DNA: TGCAGTGCGAGGACAGGGGGGTACTATGGCTACACCTTC. Its protein product is CSARTGGYYGYTF.

This clonotype was observed a few times. This chain connects TRBV7-2 to TRBJ2-2; TRBD1 matches at 7 bases. CDR1 is SGHTA, CDR2 FQGNSA, per germline. The CDR3 extends over 16 amino acids. V shed 7 bases and J 0 bases; nucleotides not matched to a gene: 8. This chain's CDR3 is CASNSGTAPNTGELFF. As DNA, the CDR3 is TGTGCCAGCAATTCCGGGACAGCCCCGAACACCGGGGAGCTGTTTTTT.

The chain joins TRBV19 to TRBJ1-5; D is possibly TRBD1 (5 bases). The germline CDR1 and CDR2 sequences are LNHDA and SQIVND (reference sequence). Trimming stripped 7 bases from V and 5 bases from J, with 15 bases between. The CDR3 runs to 14 residues. CDR3 sequence (DNA): TGTGCCAGTAACCCGGGACGCACATATCAGCCCCAGCATTTT. Translated: CASNPGRTYQPQHF.

This clonotype was counted at least ten times. V is TRBV15 and J is TRBJ2-2; 9 bases align to TRBD2. Germline-derived CDR1 and CDR2 are LNHNV and YYDKDF (reference sequence). This CDR3 has 17 amino acids. With V trimmed by 0 bases and J by 4 bases, 6 bases remained unmatched. The CDR3 DNA reads as TGTGCCACCAGCAGAGATAGACTAGCGGAGAGCACCGGGGAGCTGTTTTTT. Protein sequence: CATSRDRLAESTGELFF.